The present T cell receptor beta chain was sequenced within a study of cytomegalovirus exposure and HLA in healthy donors. Study results and caveats: In vitro testing confirmed a few CMV-associated chains as specific for CMV antigens. Segments of the TCR beta V type were, in most cases, productive about 90% or about 30% of the time in an earlier analysis.

60 Vbeta and 13 Jbeta primers were used in PCR. Using immunoSEQ multiplex PCR, the repertoire was profiled, and TCRdb retains in-frame clones only, with some absent. The data show fewer than 70,000 clones, roughly 70% seen once. Points on this clone: The antigen is unknown.

The sample was PBMCs. The clonotype comes from a man aged 45-65 years in good health and CMV-seronegative.

The DNA of the CDR3 is TGTGCCAGCTCACCGCCGGGACAGGGGGCGCGGAACACTGAAGCTTTCTTT. Protein: CASSPPGQGARNTEAFF. V usage is TRBV18 and J usage is TRBJ1-1; 12 nucleotides align to TRBD1. This CDR3 contains 17 residues. Germline loops: CDR1 KGHSH, CDR2 LQKENI. V trimming: 3 bases; J trimming: 1 base; junction bases outside the gene matches: 6.